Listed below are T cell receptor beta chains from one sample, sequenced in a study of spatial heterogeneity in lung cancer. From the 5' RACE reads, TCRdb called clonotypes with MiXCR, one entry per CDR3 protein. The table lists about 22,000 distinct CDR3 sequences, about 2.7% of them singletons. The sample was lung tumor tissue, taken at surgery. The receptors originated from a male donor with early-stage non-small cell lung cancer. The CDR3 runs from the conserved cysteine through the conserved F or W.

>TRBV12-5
CASGLRVNTEAFF
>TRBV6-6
CASNNRAGNEQYF
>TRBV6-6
CASSYQPGRGNEQYF
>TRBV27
CASSRQNALEAFF
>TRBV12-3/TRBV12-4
CASSLVGGETQYF
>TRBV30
CGLGGTMNTEAFF
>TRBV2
CASSHADRRDEQYF
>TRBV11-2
CASTMRSGSSYNEQFF
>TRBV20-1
CSAGTSGTKGYNEQFF
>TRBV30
CVWSSRDTQYF
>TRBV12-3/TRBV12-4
CASSAGTGQFF
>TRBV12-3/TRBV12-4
CASSLGPGLGETQYF
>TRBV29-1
CSARSGSEAFF
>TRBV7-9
CASIPRGSPYNEQFF
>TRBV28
CASSLCCLAGYEQYF
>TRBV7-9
CASSTELNNEQFF
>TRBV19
CASSIQFGTSGSMGEQFF
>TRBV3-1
CASSQEGRPAGANVLTF
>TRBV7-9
CASSKPKPGRKNEKLFF
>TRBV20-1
CSAQRSSGTSYEQYF
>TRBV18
CASSPTGADEKLFF
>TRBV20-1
CSARARDRYYEQYF
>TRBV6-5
CASSYSTGIAGYTF
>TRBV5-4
CASSLSSGRGEQYF
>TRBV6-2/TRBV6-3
CASISPVSYEQYF
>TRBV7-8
CASSLRGGSSYEQYF
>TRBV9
CASSVVPGSRNIQYF
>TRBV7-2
CASSLRLRRAGTGELFF
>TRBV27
CASSLFSAGPTREQYF
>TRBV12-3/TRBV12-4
CASSFGLYEQYF
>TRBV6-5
CASTTGSRAEAFF
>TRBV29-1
CSAARGGETQYF
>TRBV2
CASSEMGNNSPLHF
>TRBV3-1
CASSQTREQYF
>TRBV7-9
CASTGRDTLTEQYF
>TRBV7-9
CASSLPYTEAFF
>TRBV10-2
CASSEEGLGSYNEQFF
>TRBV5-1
CASSLGSGQGAEQYF
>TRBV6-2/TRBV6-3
CASTKRGAYSNQPQHF
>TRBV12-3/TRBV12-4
CASNRQGPGANVLTF
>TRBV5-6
CASSLTVNYGYTF
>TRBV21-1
CASSKWATLTDTQYF
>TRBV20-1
CSATRGFAKNIQYF
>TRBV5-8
CASSLEGTSSSTDTQYF
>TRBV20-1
CSARPTEIVLSDEQFF
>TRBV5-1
CASSPQVGPNEKLFF
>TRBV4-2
CASSQGVGGTNSGANVLTF
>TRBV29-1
CSVEDRGGTDTQYF
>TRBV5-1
CASSPRTGQGLSMLLF
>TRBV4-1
CASSQGAGLSQPQHF